This TCR beta chain emerged from a study of CD8 T cells in Susac syndrome (dated by TCRdb to the late 2010s). About the full investigation: The study used repertoire sequencing to test whether antigen drove CD8+ T cell activation and differentiation in Susac syndrome. Points the paper makes about the study in general: The study acknowledged that relatively few individuals were included in the TCR sequencing and HLA analysis.

RNA was extracted using the RNeasy kit, and roughly 0.45 to 1 ug of the RNA was reverse transcribed with random hexamers. The immunoSEQ multiplex PCR assay, covering 54 Vbeta and 13 Jbeta segments, was used to amplify TCR beta CDR3 regions. Bias from PCR amplification was corrected by using a synthetic template baseline for primer optimization and for computational correction. In the authors' own workflow: Reads were annotated to V, D and J genes according to IMGT and were analyzed with immunoSEQ Analyzer, with only productive sequences retained. Clonality was calculated as one minus the Shannon entropy normalized by log2 of the number of productive unique sequences. Public and private clones were assessed among the 100 most prevalent clones of each patient and control. Clones were defined as Susac-specific if absent from the healthy and MS cohorts, from roughly 1,100 published viral clones and from other ImmuneACCESS disease sequences. The public sequencing data were trimmed at Q25 with fastp and processed into clonotypes with MiXCR by TCRdb, which kept only in-frame beta chains. Rows with one shared CDR3 protein collapse into an entry with the most common genes and DNA. These V and J calls derive from TCRdb rather than the authors' analysis. This sample comprises approximately 160,000 distinct CDR3 sequences, about 94% of them detected only once. The ten largest account for around 0.13% of the sample.

Peripheral blood CD8+ and CD4+ T cells from healthy donors, Susac syndrome patients and multiple sclerosis patients were profiled using high-throughput TCR beta sequencing. The healthy donors served as controls matched for age and sex. Bulk CD8+ and CD4+ T cells were purified magnetically by negative isolation, whereas CD8+ TEMRA cells were enriched by FACS. Blood was collected in EDTA tubes and processed within 24 hours, with PBMCs isolated through density gradient centrifugation. PBMCs intended for TCR sequencing were cryopreserved in liquid nitrogen and were subsequently thawed in a 37 degrees C water bath. Purity of sorted or isolated CD4+, CD8+ and CD8+ TEMRA cells was at least 90%. Note on this clonotype: Its target antigen remains unknown. Base quality data are lacking; no much larger clone is found one base away.

This TCR derives from a human donor in good health. The sample comprised CD4+ T cells from PBMCs.

The CDR3: CASSSGYSYEQYF. The nucleotide sequence is given as TGTGCCAGCAGTTCCGGATACTCCTACGAGCAGTACTTC. The chain couples TRBV2 to TRBJ2-7; the D gene cannot be resolved reliably. The germline V gene encodes CDR1 SNHLY and CDR2 FYNNEI. The CDR3 measures 13 amino acids from cysteine to phenylalanine. The retained sequence is limited to the CDR3, 39 bases, with the frame set at the first base. V is shortened by 5 bases, J by 0 bases, and the region joining them spans 8 bases. Reference TRBV2 and TRBJ2-7 genes cover what lies past the CDR3, so the full variable domain is EPEVTQTPSHQVTQMGQEVILRCVPISNHLYFYWYRQILGQKVEFLVSFYNNEISEKSEIFDDQFSVERPDGSNFTLKIRSTKLEDSAMYFCASSSGYSYEQYFGPGTRLTVT.